These 32 T cell receptor beta chains share one sample of origin, sequenced in a study of T cells after yellow fever vaccination. Each CDR3 protein gets one entry after TCRdb re-called the 5' RACE reads with MiXCR. This sample has about 220,000 distinct CDR3 sequences, with less than 3.5% found just once. Sequencing used CD4+ T cells sorted from PBMCs, obtained 10 days after the yellow fever booster vaccination. Receptor source: a man aged 18-30 years who received the YFV17D yellow fever vaccine.

This clonotype came up many times. V and J are TRBV7-9 and TRBJ1-2, with D perhaps matching TRBD1 (5 bases). CDR1 is SEHNR and CDR2 is FQNEAQ in the germline V gene (reference sequence). The ends were cut back, 1 base at V and 6 bases at J, with 12 bases in the middle. The CDR3 totals 14 residues. The DNA for the CDR3 is TGTGCCAGCAGCTTAGTACAGGAAAGGCATGGCTACACCTTC. Translating gives CASSLVQERHGYTF.

This clonotype has a count of ten or more. The rearrangement uses TRBV6-2 or TRBV6-3 and TRBJ1-2; TRBD1 might be the D (6 bases). CDR3 length equals 13 residues. The germline V gene has CDR1 MNHEY and CDR2 SVGEGT. V lost 5 bases to trimming and J lost 5 bases, with 12 bases between them. In DNA form, the CDR3 reads TGTGCCAGCAGTCGGGGGCCCCAGTATGGCTACACCTTC. As protein: CASSRGPQYGYTF.

This clonotype was picked up many times. The CDR3, as DNA: TGTGCCACTGCACTCCGGGGCAACGCAGATACGCAGTATTTT. Protein: CATALRGNADTQYF. V usage is TRBV7-2 and J usage is TRBJ2-3, with D perhaps matching TRBD1 or TRBD2 (5 bases each). Trimming shortened V by 10 bases and J by 4 bases, and 18 bases separated the two germline ends. The CDR3 runs 14 residues. Germline assignment: CDR1 SGHTA and CDR2 FQGNSA. The entire variable domain, with the rest obtained from reference TRBV7-2 and TRBJ2-3, is as follows: GAGVSQSPSNKVTEKGKDVELRCDPISGHTALYWYRQSLGQGLEFLIYFQGNSAPDKSGLPSDRFSAERTGGSVSTLTIQRTQQEDSAVYLCATALRGNADTQYFGPGTRLTVL.

This clonotype has a count of ten or more. The chain employs TRBV7-2 and TRBJ2-7; TRBD1 matches 7 bases. Per the germline V gene, CDR1 is SGHTA and CDR2 is FQGNSA. This CDR3 has 14 residues. V trimming: 5 bases; J trimming: 5 bases; junction bases outside the gene matches: 9. CDR3 sequence: CASSLRTGFNEQYF. The CDR3, as DNA: TGTGCCAGCAGCCTAAGGACAGGCTTTAACGAGCAGTACTTC.

This clonotype was detected once. The CDR3 end shows no conserved phenylalanine or tryptophan, and so a read error is likely. This chain uses TRBV12-3 or TRBV12-4 with TRBJ2-4, with TRBD1 matching over 11 bases. The CDR3 is 14 residues long. Trimming at V came to 3 bases and at J to 7 bases, leaving 2 bases not matched to a gene. Here the CDR3 reads CASSFGDRGNIQYS. CDR3 DNA sequence: TGTGCCAGCAGTTTTGGGGACAGGGGGAACATTCAGTACTCC.

Many counts were recorded for this clonotype. J is TRBJ1-2 and V is TRBV10-2, with D perhaps TRBD1 (5 bases). Trimming took off 6 bases at V and 5 bases at J, with 13 bases between the two ends. The CDR3 runs 13 residues. CDR1 and CDR2 from the germline V gene are WSHSY and SAAADI. The CDR3 here is CASSPGTQYGYTF. The CDR3 DNA sequence: TGCGCCAGCAGCCCCGGGACCCAATATGGCTACACCTTC.

This clonotype has ten or more counts. The chain's CDR3 is CASSPRDYPTDTQYF. Here the CDR3 DNA reads TGTGCCAGCAGTCCCCGGGACTACCCCACAGATACGCAGTATTTT. The V gene is TRBV12-3 or TRBV12-4, the J gene TRBJ2-3; 7 bases are a match to TRBD2. The CDR3 totals 15 residues. V was clipped by 5 bases and J by 2 bases; unmatched bases: 7.

CDR3 DNA sequence: TGTGCCAGCAGGAACACATACTACGAGCAGTACGTC. It codes for CASRNTYYEQYV. The chain couples TRBV6-1 to TRBJ2-7; the D is unclear. The CDR3 length is 12 residues. V shed 6 bases and J shed 3 bases, with 9 bases lying between them. Per the germline V gene, CDR1 is MNHNS and CDR2 is SASEGT.

The V and J genes are TRBV18 and TRBJ2-1; 7 nucleotides line up with TRBD1. Trimming removed 6 bases from V and 5 bases from J; junction bases left unmatched: 10. The CDR3 is made up of 15 amino acids. Per the germline V gene, CDR1 is KGHSH and CDR2 is LQKENI. CDR3 loop: CASSPRQGQHNEQFF. The CDR3 coding sequence is TGTGCCAGCTCCCCAAGACAGGGCCAGCACAATGAGCAGTTCTTC.

This chain connects TRBV20-1 to TRBJ2-1, with D unclear. The CDR3 runs to 15 residues. V lost 3 bases to trimming and J lost 0 bases, with 12 bases between them. CDR1 DFQATT and CDR2 SNEGSKA come from the germline V gene (reference sequence). As DNA, the CDR3 is TGCAGTGCTAGGACTCCTACGAGCTCCTACAATGAGCAGTTCTTC. Translated, it gives CSARTPTSSYNEQFF.

The chain couples TRBV10-3 to TRBJ1-4; TRBD1 aligns across 9 bases. This CDR3 region has 19 residues. Losses at the gene ends were 0 bases for V and 3 bases for J; bases not matched to a gene: 11. CDR1 ENHRY and CDR2 SYGVKD come from the germline V gene. Here the CDR3 reads CAISESMNRGLRANEKLFF. The CDR3 nucleotides are TGTGCCATCAGTGAGTCGATGAACAGGGGGCTAAGAGCTAATGAAAAACTGTTTTTT.

This clonotype was seen repeatedly, ten times or more. The chain employs TRBV3-1 and TRBJ2-1; 8 bases agree with TRBD2. The V segment lost 2 bases and the J segment 3 bases; nucleotides outside the gene matches: 3. The CDR3 totals 15 residues. In germline, CDR1 is LGHDT, CDR2 YNNKEL (reference sequence). The CDR3 DNA reads TGTGCCAGCAGCCAAACGGGAGGGTTCTACAATGAGCAGTTCTTC. It specifies CASSQTGGFYNEQFF.

The sample holds a few counts of this clonotype. This chain uses TRBV6-6 with TRBJ1-5, with a weak D call TRBD1 (5 bases). The CDR3 sequence is 14 residues long. V lost 5 bases and J 5 bases, leaving 13 bases between the germline ends. Germline-derived CDR1 and CDR2 are MNHNY and SVGAGI (reference sequence). CDR3 sequence (DNA): TGTGCCAGCAGTACTTTACAGGCATATCAGCCCCAGCATTTT. It is translated as CASSTLQAYQPQHF.

This clonotype was seen ten or more times. J is TRBJ2-3 and V is TRBV7-2; TRBD1 aligns across 12 bases. Germline CDR1 is SGHTA and CDR2 is FQGNSA. The CDR3 covers 16 residues. With V trimmed by 5 bases and J by 5 bases, 8 bases remained unmatched. CDR3 protein: CASSPHRDRGRDTQYF. CDR3 DNA: TGTGCCAGCAGCCCCCACCGGGACAGGGGGCGAGATACGCAGTATTTT.

This clonotype was seen a few times. The V gene is TRBV24-1, the J gene TRBJ1-2; no firm D call. The CDR3 loop spans 15 amino acids. V lost 4 bases to trimming and J lost 8 bases, with 19 bases between them. Germline V gene sequence: CDR1 KGHDR, CDR2 SFDVKD. The CDR3 nucleotides read TGTGCCACCAGTGACGAAACCGGCTCAGCAGAGGGCTACACCTTC. Residues: CATSDETGSAEGYTF.

The CDR3, as DNA: TGTGCCAGCACGCGCAATCACTGGGGAGATACGCAGTATTTT. Residues: CASTRNHWGDTQYF. The gene calls are TRBV6-5 and TRBJ2-3; the D is unclear. The CDR3 has 14 residues. Germline CDR1 and CDR2: MNHEY and SVGAGI. Deletions cut 7 bases from V and 5 bases from J, with 16 bases between.

This clonotype showed up just a few times. The genes are TRBV7-8 and TRBJ2-7; 9 nucleotides line up with TRBD2. Germline CDR1 and CDR2: SGHVS and FQNEAQ. The ends lost 5 bases at V and 6 bases at J; junction bases unmatched: 5. The CDR3 loop spans 13 amino acids. The CDR3: CASSAAGGGEQYV. CDR3 coding DNA: TGTGCCAGCAGCGCCGCGGGGGGGGGCGAGCAGTACGTC.

The chain is built from TRBV19 and TRBJ2-1; D is unclear. Germline V gives CDR1 LNHDA, CDR2 SQIVND (reference sequence). This CDR3 contains 16 residues. V was clipped by 3 bases and J by 2 bases, with 14 bases between them. The CDR3: CASSMSPQAPYNEQFF. The DNA of the CDR3 is TGTGCCAGTAGTATGAGTCCCCAGGCCCCCTACAATGAGCAGTTCTTC.

This clonotype was seen repeatedly, ten times or more. This chain joins TRBV11-1 and TRBJ2-2; 8 bases are shared with TRBD1. The CDR3 is 15 amino acids. V gave up 3 bases and J gave up 4 bases; unmatched junction bases: 4. CDR1 SGHAT and CDR2 FQDESV come from the germline V gene (reference sequence). The CDR3 loop is CASSFRQGFTGELFF. Here the CDR3 DNA reads TGTGCCAGCAGCTTTCGACAGGGGTTCACCGGGGAGCTGTTTTTT.

This clonotype was detected many times. The chain is built from TRBV7-2 and TRBJ2-1, with 11 bases lining up with TRBD2. CDR3 length: 16 residues. Trimming cost V 4 bases and J 4 bases; bases outside gene matches: 6. Germline V gives CDR1 SGHTA, CDR2 FQGNSA. The CDR3 DNA reads TGTGCCAGCAGCTCGCCGACTAGCGGGGCTTACAATGAGCAGTTCTTC. It yields the protein CASSSPTSGAYNEQFF.

This chain connects TRBV5-1 to TRBJ1-2; D not resolved. This CDR3 has 13 residues. The V end was cut by 4 bases, the J end by 0 bases, with 7 bases between. Germline V gene sequence: CDR1 SGHRS, CDR2 YFSETQ. This CDR3 is CASSNSPNYGYTF. The CDR3 DNA follows: TGCGCCAGCAGCAACAGCCCTAACTATGGCTACACCTTC.

This clonotype was counted many times. The rearrangement joins TRBV5-1 to TRBJ2-3; the match to TRBD2 covers 11 bases. The V and J ends lost 3 bases and 0 bases, in that order; junction bases with no gene match: 3. Looked up from germline, CDR1 is SGHRS and CDR2 is YFSETQ. This CDR3 is 16 amino acids long. CDR3 protein: CASSSIAGGSTDTQYF. The CDR3 DNA sequence: TGCGCCAGCAGCTCCATAGCGGGGGGGAGCACAGATACGCAGTATTTT.

This clonotype was picked up many times. The rearrangement uses TRBV2 and TRBJ1-2; 8 bases line up with TRBD1. This CDR3 has 13 amino acids. V lost 5 bases and J lost 8; bases outside the gene matches: 7. CDR1 SNHLY and CDR2 FYNNEI come from the germline V gene. CDR3 residues: CASSYDRGGGYTF. CDR3 in DNA: TGTGCCAGCAGTTATGACAGGGGAGGAGGCTACACCTTC. The full variable domain, in which reference TRBV2 and TRBJ1-2 provide the parts outside the CDR3, is EPEVTQTPSHQVTQMGQEVILRCVPISNHLYFYWYRQILGQKVEFLVSFYNNEISEKSEIFDDQFSVERPDGSNFTLKIRSTKLEDSAMYFCASSYDRGGGYTFGSGTRLTVV.

The genes are TRBV25-1 and TRBJ1-6; D remains ambiguous. Trimming removed 1 base at V and 10 bases at J, with 11 bases between. This CDR3 comprises 14 residues. CDR1 is MGHDK and CDR2 is SYGVNS in the germline V gene. CDR3 nucleotides: TGTGCCAGCAGTGAATCCGGTTTCTTATCACCCCTCCACTTT. Translated, it gives CASSESGFLSPLHF. Full variable domain (missing parts from reference TRBV25-1 and TRBJ1-6): EADIYQTPRYLVIGTGKKITLECSQTMGHDKMYWYQQDPGMELHLIHYSYGVNSTEKGDLSSESTVSRIRTEHFPLTLESARPSHTSQYLCASSESGFLSPLHFGNGTRLTVT.

The V gene is TRBV28, the J gene TRBJ2-7; D may be TRBD2 (6 bases). CDR3 length equals 12 residues. The germline V and J ends were trimmed by 7 bases and 3 bases, with 10 bases remaining between them. CDR1 is MDHEN and CDR2 is SYDVKM in the germline V gene. Here the CDR3 DNA reads TGTGCCAGCAAGACCGGGAGCTACGAGCAGTACTTC. The encoded protein is CASKTGSYEQYF. The entire variable domain, with the rest obtained from reference TRBV28 and TRBJ2-7, is as follows: DVKVTQSSRYLVKRTGEKVFLECVQDMDHENMFWYRQDPGLGLRLIYFSYDVKMKEKGDIPEGYSVSREKKERFSLILESASTNQTSMYLCASKTGSYEQYFGPGTRLTVT.

This clonotype occurred a few times. The gene calls are TRBV7-2 and TRBJ1-5, with D unclear. V lost 5 bases to trimming and J lost 5 bases, with 10 bases between them. Germline CDR1 SGHTA, CDR2 FQGNSA. There are 13 residues in the CDR3. CDR3 residues: CASSQTRDQPQHF. In DNA, the CDR3 is TGTGCCAGCAGCCAAACCCGGGATCAGCCCCAGCATTTT.

This clonotype was detected many times. The rearrangement joins TRBV2 to TRBJ2-3; 7 nucleotides agree with TRBD2. V lost 5 bases to trimming and J lost 3 bases; unmatched junction nucleotides: 5. The CDR3 has 14 residues. In germline, CDR1 is SNHLY, CDR2 FYNNEI. As DNA, the CDR3 is TGTGCCAGCAGTTGGCGGACTAGAACAGATACGCAGTATTTT. This codes for CASSWRTRTDTQYF.

This clonotype was picked up many times. The chain carries TRBV4-3 and TRBJ2-2; D is unresolved. Trimming took off 1 base at V and 0 bases at J, with 12 bases between the two ends. Per germline, CDR1 LGHNA and CDR2 YSLEER. The CDR3 has 17 residues. CDR3 residues: CASSQVGSPTNTGELFF. CDR3 sequence (DNA): TGCGCCAGCAGCCAAGTGGGCAGCCCAACGAACACCGGGGAGCTGTTTTTT.

This clonotype occurred a few times. The CDR3 DNA reads TGTGCCAGCAGTGAAGGAGGGGCGGATTATGGCTACACCTTC. It specifies CASSEGGADYGYTF. The J gene is TRBJ1-2, the V gene TRBV25-1; perhaps TRBD1 as D (5 bases). Germline lookup yields CDR1 MGHDK and CDR2 SYGVNS. CDR3 length equals 14 residues. V shed 2 bases and J shed 5 bases, with 12 bases lying between them.

This clonotype was detected a few times. The chain carries TRBV6-4 and TRBJ1-1, with D perhaps matching TRBD1 (6 bases). Germline CDR1 MRHNA, CDR2 SNTAGT. The CDR3 consists of 13 residues. V was shortened by 5 bases and J by 4 bases, with 11 bases between the two germline ends. Here the CDR3 reads CASSTGLSTEAFF. The CDR3 DNA is TGTGCCAGCAGTACAGGGTTGAGCACTGAAGCTTTCTTT.

The rearrangement links TRBV12-3 or TRBV12-4 to TRBJ1-2; a weak D match, TRBD1 (5 bases). The CDR3 consists of 12 residues. The V gene lost 8 bases and the J gene lost 4 bases, with 11 bases spanning the gap. The CDR3 nucleotides are TGTGCCAGCCTCACAGGCTCCTATGGCTACACCTTC. Protein product: CASLTGSYGYTF.

This clonotype was detected only a few times. The CDR3 DNA reads as TGTGCCAGCAGCCCCCAGCGATCCTACGAGCAGTACGTC. It specifies CASSPQRSYEQYV. The chain is built from TRBV28 and TRBJ2-7; D gene ambiguous. Germline CDR1 and CDR2: MDHEN and SYDVKM. The CDR3 is 13 residues long. V shed 6 bases and J shed 1 base, with 10 bases lying between them.